These 2 T cell receptor beta chains originate from one sample sequenced in a study of blood T cell repertoires in COVID-19. Measured with immunoSEQ multiplex PCR; TCRdb has only the in-frame clones, and not every one. The sample contains approximately 250,000 clones, 85% of which appear only once. Sequenced input: peripheral blood. The origin of the receptors is a man aged 35-49 years with acute or convalescent COVID-19.

This clone is a singleton in its sample. The V gene is TRBV5-1, the J gene TRBJ1-1, with a weak D call TRBD1 (5 bases). From germline, CDR1 is SGHRS and CDR2 YFSETQ. The CDR3 consists of 16 residues. V dropped 1 base and J dropped 1 base, with 14 bases sitting between them. In DNA form, the CDR3 reads TGCGCCAGCAGCTTGATGGGGCAGGAGCGGAACACTGAAGCTTTCTTT. Its translation: CASSLMGQERNTEAFF.

V and J are TRBV6-5 and TRBJ1-5; D is uncertain. V shed 0 bases and J shed 4 bases, with 7 bases lying between them. The CDR3 covers 14 residues. Germline V gene sequence: CDR1 MNHEY, CDR2 SVGAGI. The CDR3 loop reads CASSYSNWNQPQHF. The CDR3 DNA follows: TGTGCCAGCAGTTACTCGAACTGGAATCAGCCCCAGCATTTT.